A single sample gave rise to the 18 T cell receptor beta chains below, sequenced in a study of vaccination effects on CD4 cells after COVID-19. Their antigen targets remain unknown. Antigen-specific CD4+ T cells were expanded (with viral peptide pools) by the ViraFEST assay ahead of sequencing. Cells that had been cultured for about 10 days were the source of isolated CD4+ T cells. Measured with immunoSEQ multiplex PCR; TCRdb has only the in-frame clones, and not every one. The table records tens of thousands of clones, 74% of them present only once. Specimen: CD4+ T cells from PBMCs cultured with HCoV-229E spike peptides, collected before COVID-19 vaccination. The source of these receptors is a human donor who received a COVID-19 vaccine.

There are a few counts of this clone. This chain joins TRBV28 and TRBJ1-5, with 9 bases lining up with TRBD1. The CDR3 is made up of 14 amino acids. Losses at the gene ends were 8 bases for V and 5 bases for J; bases not matched to a gene: 7. Germline V lookup: CDR1 MDHEN, CDR2 SYDVKM. CDR3 DNA sequence: TGTGCCAGCTTACGACAGGGGGGGCATCAGCCCCAGCATTTT. Its protein is CASLRQGGHQPQHF.

The V and J genes are TRBV18 and TRBJ2-3; TRBD1 is a possible D gene (6 bases). The CDR3 loop spans 14 amino acids. Trimming removed 3 bases from V and 4 bases from J, with 11 bases in between. From germline, CDR1 is KGHSH and CDR2 LQKENI. CDR3 bases: TGTGCCAGCTCACCTACAGGGCGTGCAGATACGCAGTATTTT. Its protein is CASSPTGRADTQYF.

As for this clone: This specimen includes other DNA sequences encoding the same CDR3. This sequence joins TRBV7-3 and TRBJ2-1; TRBD2 matches at 7 bases. The CDR3 loop spans 15 amino acids. CDR1 and CDR2 (germline): SGHTA, FQGTGA. V trimming: 1 base; J trimming: 4 bases; junction bases outside the gene matches: 4. The CDR3 loop reads CASSLSGGSYNEQFF. CDR3 bases: TGTGCCAGCAGCTTAAGCGGGGGATCATACAATGAGCAGTTCTTC. Filled out from reference TRBV7-3 and TRBJ2-1, the complete variable domain reads GAGVSQTPSNKVTEKGKYVELRCDPISGHTALYWYRQSLGQGPEFLIYFQGTGAADDSGLPNDRFFAVRPEGSVSTLKIQRTERGDSAVYLCASSLSGGSYNEQFFGPGTRLTVL.

V is TRBV7-3 and J is TRBJ2-1, with TRBD2 matching 9 bases. The V and J ends lost 3 bases and 4 bases, in that order; junction bases with no gene match: 4. The CDR3 has 15 amino acids. Germline CDR1 SGHTA, CDR2 FQGTGA. CDR3 amino acids: CASSFAGGSYNEQFF. CDR3 bases: TGTGCCAGCAGCTTTGCGGGGGGGTCTTACAATGAGCAGTTCTTC.

This chain connects TRBV19 to TRBJ2-1, with 7 bases identical to TRBD1. The V and J ends lost 4 bases and 7 bases, in that order; junction bases with no gene match: 1. The CDR3 length is 12 residues. Germline lookup yields CDR1 LNHDA and CDR2 SQIVND (reference sequence). In DNA, the CDR3 is TGTGCCAGTAGTAAGACAGGGAATGAGCAGTTCTTC. It is translated as CASSKTGNEQFF.

This clone turned up a few times. The chain has TRBV12-3 or TRBV12-4 and TRBJ1-1, with D unclear. Trimming pared 5 bases from V and 4 bases from J, leaving 11 bases between. This CDR3 region has 13 residues. The DNA for the CDR3 is TGTGCCAGCAGTCGTGCCGGAGGCACTGAAGCTTTCTTT. It yields the protein CASSRAGGTEAFF.

This sequence joins TRBV2 and TRBJ1-5, with D uncertain. Germline lookup yields CDR1 SNHLY and CDR2 FYNNEI. CDR3 length: 13 residues. Deletions cut 5 bases from V and 4 bases from J, with 9 bases between. The CDR3 bases are TGTGCCAGCAGTTTTCAGGCGAATCAGCCCCAGCATTTT. This encodes CASSFQANQPQHF. The whole variable domain, remainder taken from reference TRBV2 and TRBJ1-5, is EPEVTQTPSHQVTQMGQEVILRCVPISNHLYFYWYRQILGQKVEFLVSFYNNEISEKSEIFDDQFSVERPDGSNFTLKIRSTKLEDSAMYFCASSFQANQPQHFGDGTRLSIL.

The chain employs TRBV6-5 and TRBJ2-1, with 8 bases identical to TRBD2. The V and J ends lost 6 bases and 7 bases, in that order; junction bases with no gene match: 5. Germline CDR1 reads MNHEY; CDR2 reads SVGAGI. CDR3 length equals 13 residues. This CDR3 reads CASRPGGSNEQFF. The CDR3 bases are TGTGCCAGCAGACCGGGGGGGAGTAATGAGCAGTTCTTC.

V is TRBV15 and J is TRBJ1-5; D possibly corresponds to TRBD1 (6 bases). The CDR3 runs 14 residues. Germline CDR1 is LNHNV and CDR2 is YYDKDF (reference sequence). Between the trimmed V and J ends, which lost 9 bases and 2 bases, there was a span of 14 bases. As DNA, the CDR3 is TGTGCCACGGGATGGGGGCAGGGCAATCAGCCCCAGCATTTT. Encoded protein: CATGWGQGNQPQHF.

V is TRBV5-1 and J is TRBJ1-1; D is undetermined. CDR3 length: 13 residues. Trimming took 1 base from V and 1 from J, leaving 5 bases between them. Germline lookup yields CDR1 SGHRS and CDR2 YFSETQ. The chain's CDR3 is CASSLRTNTEAFF. The DNA for the CDR3 is TGCGCCAGCAGCTTGCGAACGAACACTGAAGCTTTCTTT.

This chain joins TRBV11-3 and TRBJ2-5; no clear D. The germline V gene encodes CDR1 SGHNT and CDR2 YENEEA. V shed 0 bases and J shed 4 bases, with 12 bases lying between them. The CDR3 runs 15 residues. Written as DNA, the CDR3 is TGTGCCAGCAGCTTAGATGGAGCTACAAGAGAGACCCAGTACTTC. It specifies CASSLDGATRETQYF.

The chain joins TRBV18 to TRBJ1-1; perhaps TRBD1 as D (6 bases). V gave up 3 bases and J gave up 5 bases, with 19 bases separating them. This CDR3 is 16 amino acids long. Germline loops: CDR1 KGHSH, CDR2 LQKENI. In DNA, the CDR3 is TGTGCCAGCTCACCTATACAGGGCCGGCAGGCTACTGAAGCTTTCTTT. Protein sequence: CASSPIQGRQATEAFF.

CDR3 region: CASSEKVGGANTGELFF. The CDR3 DNA reads TGTGCCAGCAGTGAAAAAGTTGGGGGGGCGAACACCGGGGAGCTGTTTTTT. The chain has TRBV6-1 and TRBJ2-2, with 7 positions matching TRBD2. The CDR3 is 17 residues long. The trim removed 2 bases at V and 0 bases at J, leaving 6 bases unmatched. CDR1 and CDR2 (germline): MNHNS, SASEGT.

This chain connects TRBV29-1 to TRBJ1-4, with 10 nucleotides matching TRBD1. Looked up from germline, CDR1 is SQVTM and CDR2 is ANQGSEA. The CDR3 covers 12 residues. J lost 6 bases, V lost 7 bases, and 2 bases had no gene match. The chain's CDR3 is CSGTGGDEKLFF. In DNA, the CDR3 is TGCAGCGGGACAGGGGGGGATGAAAAACTGTTTTTT.

This clone was counted between two and nine times. The chain employs TRBV5-6 and TRBJ2-7; D possibly corresponds to TRBD2 (5 bases). Trimming pared 0 bases from V and 5 bases from J, leaving 12 bases between. This CDR3 has 14 residues. Germline loops: CDR1 SGHDT, CDR2 YYEEEE. CDR3 region: CASSLVQEGHEQYV. The CDR3 DNA reads TGTGCCAGCAGCTTGGTTCAAGAGGGCCACGAGCAGTACGTC.

The V call is TRBV6-2 or TRBV6-3, the J call TRBJ1-5, with 9 bases fitting TRBD1. Germline V gene lookup returns CDR1 MNHEY and CDR2 SVGEGT. This CDR3 is 15 amino acids long. V shed 4 bases and J 4 bases; nucleotides not matched to a gene: 5. The CDR3 DNA reads TGTGCCAGCAGTTCGGCGGGGACAGGGAATCAGCCCCAGCATTTT. Translated: CASSSAGTGNQPQHF.

Note on this clone: In the same sample, other DNA sequences code for this CDR3. J is TRBJ2-7 and V is TRBV3-1 (or the pseudogene TRBV3-2); the match to TRBD2 covers 8 bases. The CDR3 spans 15 residues. The V gene's germline CDR1 is LGHDT and CDR2 YNNKEL (reference sequence). V lost 4 bases, J lost 3 bases, and 8 bases stayed unmatched. CDR3 coding DNA: TGTGCCAGCAGCCCTGGATTAGCGGGGAACTACGAGCAGTACGTC. This encodes CASSPGLAGNYEQYV.

The chain links TRBV5-8 to TRBJ2-7; D is uncertain. The CDR3 length is 13 residues. Deletions cut 0 bases from V and 7 bases from J, with 11 bases between. Germline lookup yields CDR1 SGHTS and CDR2 YDEGEE. CDR3 nucleotides: TGTGCCAGCAGCTTGGAGCCGGATGGAGAGCAGTACGTC. This sequence encodes CASSLEPDGEQYV.